What follows is one T cell receptor (beta chain) and its context. The data stem from a study of T cell changes during pregnancy in multiple sclerosis. Losses at the gene ends were 5 bases for V and 1 base for J; bases not matched to a gene: 10. The CDR3 extends over 16 amino acids. Germline loops: CDR1 MDHEN, CDR2 SYDVKM. This table comes from immunoSEQ multiplex PCR, and its TCRdb copy is limited to in-frame clones, with some not included. The sample lists over 100,000 clones, roughly 90% seen once, with 1.5% to 1.7% in the top ten. Sample: peripheral blood, taken in the third trimester of pregnancy. V gene TRBV28 combines with J gene TRBJ2-7; TRBD1 aligns across 8 bases. This TCR was sampled from a female donor with multiple sclerosis, enrolled in a pregnancy study. The CDR3 DNA sequence: TGTGCCAGCAGTAACCGGGACAGGCCCTATTCCTACGAGCAGTACTTC. Translating it yields CASSNRDRPYSYEQYF. The full variable domain, its missing parts supplied by reference TRBV28 and TRBJ2-7, is DVKVTQSSRYLVKRTGEKVFLECVQDMDHENMFWYRQDPGLGLRLIYFSYDVKMKEKGDIPEGYSVSREKKERFSLILESASTNQTSMYLCASSNRDRPYSYEQYFGPGTRLTVT.